Here is one TCR beta chain with its context. These data belong to a study of OX40 agonist ivuxolimab in advanced cancers. The overall study: Clinicians treated patients with ivuxolimab, an agonistic anti-OX40 (CD134) antibody. Earlier treatment with anti-PD-1, anti-PD-L1 or anti-CTLA-4 was permitted, and roughly 40% had received some.

Germline loops: CDR1 SGDLS, CDR2 YYNGEE. This CDR3 comprises 15 residues. The V end lost 3 bases, the J end lost 3 bases, and 12 bases lay between the germline ends. The assay was immunoSEQ multiplex PCR, and TCRdb's table has in-frame clones only and misses some. In the table there are almost 70,000 clones, more than 70% of which are singletons. The source is an adult with an advanced solid tumor such as melanoma, head and neck, liver or kidney cancer. The sequencing used CD4+ or CD8+ T cells sorted from blood, collected in a trial of the OX40 agonist ivuxolimab. The rearrangement joins TRBV9 to TRBJ2-2; D is possibly TRBD1 (6 bases). CDR3 sequence (DNA): TGTGCCAGCAGCGATAGAGGGGGTCACACCGGGGAGCTGTTTTTT. This translates into CASSDRGGHTGELFF.